This T cell receptor beta chain stems from a study of cytomegalovirus exposure and HLA in healthy donors. This clone has just one count. Despite likely unrecorded immune exposures, the donors were nominally healthy at the time of sampling. The CDR3 sequence is 14 residues long. The germline V gene encodes CDR1 SNHLY and CDR2 FYNNEI. Trimming took off 1 base at V and 9 bases at J, with 15 bases between the two ends. 13 Jbeta primers and 60 Vbeta primers were used for the PCR. The assay was immunoSEQ multiplex PCR, and TCRdb's table has in-frame clones only and misses some. Of some 170,000 clones in the sample, over 70% were seen once.

Specimen: PBMCs. The chain recombines TRBV2 with TRBJ1-1; tentatively, D is TRBD1 (6 bases). This TCR derives from a woman aged 45-65 years in good health and CMV-seropositive. The CDR3 loop is CASSEGGGPLKAFF. The CDR3 nucleotides are TGTGCCAGCAGTGAAGGTGGGGGCCCCCTTAAAGCTTTCTTT.